These T cell receptor beta chains were read from a single sample in a study of sequential checkpoint blockade in melanoma. Data came from immunoSEQ multiplex PCR; TCRdb stores just in-frame clones and leaves some out. The sample records fewer than 45,000 clones, 70% to 90% being singletons. The specimen comprised CD8+ T cells sorted from blood (inferred from file names), sampled from a patient given nivolumab and ipilimumab in sequence. These receptors came from a human donor with melanoma. The CDR3 runs from the conserved cysteine through the conserved F or W. Fields, in order: D gene, clone size, J gene, V gene, CDR3 DNA, CDR3 protein. The D gene is left open where the match is weak. The size of a clone is reported for some rows only, either as once, few or many, or as a class for expanded clones.

d_gene: TRBD1
abundance: .
j_gene: TRBJ1-2
v_gene: TRBV4-3
CDR3nt: TGCGCCAGCAGCCAAGAGCTGACAGGGGCTTATGGCTACACCTTC
CDR3aa: CASSQELTGAYGYTF

d_gene: TRBD2
abundance: .
j_gene: TRBJ2-3
v_gene: TRBV4-3
CDR3nt: TGCGCCAGCAGCCAAGATCCGGGACTAGCGGGACCAGATACGCAGTATTTT
CDR3aa: CASSQDPGLAGPDTQYF

d_gene: .
abundance: once
j_gene: TRBJ2-1
v_gene: TRBV4-1
CDR3nt: TGCGCCAGCAGCCAACGGACCGGACAGTACAATGAGCAGTTCTTC
CDR3aa: CASSQRTGQYNEQFF

d_gene: TRBD1
abundance: .
j_gene: TRBJ1-2
v_gene: TRBV5-1
CDR3nt: TGCGCCAGCAGCTGGACAGGGGGCCCAAACTATGGCTACACCTTC
CDR3aa: CASSWTGGPNYGYTF

d_gene: TRBD1
abundance: .
j_gene: TRBJ2-3
v_gene: TRBV6-1
CDR3nt: TGTGCCAGCACCCCGGGACAGGGGGGGGCAGATACGCAGTATTTT
CDR3aa: CASTPGQGGADTQYF

d_gene: TRBD1
abundance: few
j_gene: TRBJ2-2
v_gene: TRBV9
CDR3nt: TGTGCCAGCAGCGTAGACAGGGGTCGCCGTGCCCTGAACACCGGGGAGCTGTTTTTT
CDR3aa: CASSVDRGRRALNTGELFF

d_gene: .
abundance: .
j_gene: TRBJ2-2
v_gene: TRBV5-8
CDR3nt: TGTGCCAGCACAGAACCCGGGGAGCTGTTTTTT
CDR3aa: CASTEPGELFF

d_gene: TRBD1
abundance: .
j_gene: TRBJ2-2
v_gene: TRBV30
CDR3nt: TGTGCCTGGAGTGTTGGGACAGTACTCAACACCGGGGAGCTGTTTTTT
CDR3aa: CAWSVGTVLNTGELFF

d_gene: TRBD1
abundance: .
j_gene: TRBJ2-7
v_gene: TRBV27
CDR3nt: TGTGCCAGCAGTCTAGATAGGGGGCCCTACGAGCAGTACTTC
CDR3aa: CASSLDRGPYEQYF

d_gene: .
abundance: .
j_gene: TRBJ1-5
v_gene: TRBV27
CDR3nt: TGTGCCAGCAGTACCCAAATTGGGGCGGCCCAGCATTTT
CDR3aa: CASSTQIGAAQHF

d_gene: .
abundance: .
j_gene: TRBJ2-1
v_gene: TRBV19
CDR3nt: TGTGCCAGTTCTAAACTACCCTTTGGCAATGAGCAGTTCTTC
CDR3aa: CASSKLPFGNEQFF

d_gene: .
abundance: .
j_gene: TRBJ2-7
v_gene: TRBV14
CDR3nt: TGTGCCAGCAGCCAAGCCTCCAACTCCGTGTACGAGCAGTACTTC
CDR3aa: CASSQASNSVYEQYF

d_gene: .
abundance: once
j_gene: TRBJ1-6
v_gene: TRBV5-3
CDR3nt: TGTGCCAGAAGCTTGCTAGGGGTTGAGTCCTATAATTCACCCCTCCACTTT
CDR3aa: CARSLLGVESYNSPLHF

d_gene: .
abundance: .
j_gene: TRBJ2-2
v_gene: TRBV28
CDR3nt: TGTGCCAGCAGGGACAGATACAACACCGGGGAGCTGTTTTTT
CDR3aa: CASRDRYNTGELFF

d_gene: TRBD1
abundance: .
j_gene: TRBJ1-2
v_gene: TRBV4-2
CDR3nt: TGTGCCAGCAGCCTCATGGACAGGCGATTCGACTATGGCTACACCTTC
CDR3aa: CASSLMDRRFDYGYTF

d_gene: TRBD2
abundance: .
j_gene: TRBJ2-5
v_gene: TRBV4-3
CDR3nt: TGCGCCAGCAGCCCCGGACTAGCGGGAGGGCCAGGGGAGACCCAGTACTTC
CDR3aa: CASSPGLAGGPGETQYF

d_gene: .
abundance: .
j_gene: TRBJ2-7
v_gene: TRBV27
CDR3nt: TGTGCCAGCAGTTTAGGCCAGGCGACCTACGAGCAGTACTTC
CDR3aa: CASSLGQATYEQYF

d_gene: .
abundance: .
j_gene: TRBJ2-4
v_gene: TRBV6-5
CDR3nt: TGTGCCAGCAGTTTAGCCCTAGCCAAAAACATTCAGTACTTC
CDR3aa: CASSLALAKNIQYF

d_gene: TRBD2
abundance: .
j_gene: TRBJ2-5
v_gene: TRBV29-1
CDR3nt: TGCAGCGTTGAGGGGGTAGCGGGAGGTGCGGGAGAGACCCAGTACTTC
CDR3aa: CSVEGVAGGAGETQYF

d_gene: TRBD2
abundance: .
j_gene: TRBJ2-7
v_gene: TRBV6-1
CDR3nt: TGTGCCAGCAGTGTTCTGGCTAGCGGTACCGTCCGCGAGCAGTACTTC
CDR3aa: CASSVLASGTVREQYF

d_gene: TRBD1
abundance: once
j_gene: TRBJ2-3
v_gene: TRBV29-1
CDR3nt: TGCAGCGTTGAGTTGTACAGGGGAACAGATACGCAGTATTTT
CDR3aa: CSVELYRGTDTQYF

d_gene: .
abundance: few
j_gene: TRBJ2-5
v_gene: TRBV9
CDR3nt: TGTGCCAGCAGCCTTGAGGGCCCCTGGGAGACCCAGTACTTC
CDR3aa: CASSLEGPWETQYF

d_gene: TRBD1
abundance: .
j_gene: TRBJ2-1
v_gene: TRBV10-3
CDR3nt: TGTGCCATCAGTGACCCGCGGGACAGGACCTACAATGAGCAGTTCTTC
CDR3aa: CAISDPRDRTYNEQFF

d_gene: TRBD1
abundance: .
j_gene: TRBJ1-3
v_gene: TRBV15
CDR3nt: TGTGCCACCAGCAGGGCCACAGGGGGAGTCGGAAACACCATATATTTT
CDR3aa: CATSRATGGVGNTIYF

d_gene: .
abundance: once
j_gene: TRBJ2-1
v_gene: TRBV9
CDR3nt: TGTGCCAGCCGTGGGGGGGCCCGGGATGAGCAGTTCTTC
CDR3aa: CASRGGARDEQFF

d_gene: TRBD1
abundance: once
j_gene: TRBJ1-2
v_gene: TRBV10-2
CDR3nt: TGCGCCAGCAGTGAGTCAGGGACAGGGGGCAACTATGGCTACACCTTC
CDR3aa: CASSESGTGGNYGYTF

d_gene: TRBD1
abundance: .
j_gene: TRBJ2-2
v_gene: TRBV19
CDR3nt: TGTGCCAGTTACGGGACAGGGGGTACCGGGGAGCTGTTTTTT
CDR3aa: CASYGTGGTGELFF

d_gene: .
abundance: .
j_gene: TRBJ2-1
v_gene: TRBV4-1
CDR3nt: TGCGCCAGCAGCCACCTAGGAGTCAGCAATGAGCAGTTCTTC
CDR3aa: CASSHLGVSNEQFF

d_gene: .
abundance: .
j_gene: TRBJ2-1
v_gene: TRBV4-1
CDR3nt: TGCGCCAGCAGCCAAGATCCCAGCGGAGAGGCTTCTCCCTACAATGAGCAGTTCTTC
CDR3aa: CASSQDPSGEASPYNEQFF

d_gene: .
abundance: .
j_gene: TRBJ1-2
v_gene: TRBV11-2
CDR3nt: TGTGCCAGCAGCTTAGGTTTAACGTTAGCTAACTATGGCTACACCTTC
CDR3aa: CASSLGLTLANYGYTF

d_gene: TRBD1
abundance: .
j_gene: TRBJ1-2
v_gene: TRBV27
CDR3nt: TGTGCCAGCAGTTTATCGACAGGGAGTTTCTATGGCTACACCTTC
CDR3aa: CASSLSTGSFYGYTF

d_gene: .
abundance: once
j_gene: TRBJ2-5
v_gene: TRBV14
CDR3nt: TGTGCCAGCAGCCCCCGGTGGGGCCCAGGACAAGAGACCCAGTACTTC
CDR3aa: CASSPRWGPGQETQYF

d_gene: .
abundance: .
j_gene: TRBJ1-1
v_gene: TRBV7-6
CDR3nt: TGTGCCAGCAGCTTCAACAGGGATCAGATGAACACTGAAGCTTTCTTT
CDR3aa: CASSFNRDQMNTEAFF

d_gene: .
abundance: .
j_gene: TRBJ1-5
v_gene: TRBV19
CDR3nt: TGTGCCAGTACCCAGGGTCAGTATCAGCCCCAGCATTTT
CDR3aa: CASTQGQYQPQHF

d_gene: TRBD1
abundance: .
j_gene: TRBJ2-5
v_gene: TRBV7-6
CDR3nt: TGTGCCAGCAGCGGACAGGGGAGGGAGACCCAGTACTTC
CDR3aa: CASSGQGRETQYF

d_gene: TRBD1
abundance: .
j_gene: TRBJ1-5
v_gene: TRBV5-6
CDR3nt: TGTGCCAGCAGCCGGGGACAGGGCCATCAGCCCCAGCATTTT
CDR3aa: CASSRGQGHQPQHF

d_gene: .
abundance: .
j_gene: TRBJ1-1
v_gene: TRBV7-3
CDR3nt: TGTGCCAGCAGCTTAACGCGGGGTGAGAACACTGAAGCTTTCTTT
CDR3aa: CASSLTRGENTEAFF

d_gene: .
abundance: .
j_gene: TRBJ2-1
v_gene: TRBV7-8
CDR3nt: TGTGCCAGCAGCTTAGTTCGGGAGCGTCCCTACAATGAGCAGTTCTTC
CDR3aa: CASSLVRERPYNEQFF

d_gene: .
abundance: .
j_gene: TRBJ2-7
v_gene: TRBV7-9
CDR3nt: TGTGCCAGCAGCCCATCGGGGGTTCCCTACGAGCAGTACTTC
CDR3aa: CASSPSGVPYEQYF

d_gene: TRBD1
abundance: .
j_gene: TRBJ2-1
v_gene: TRBV6-6
CDR3nt: TGTGCCAGCAGTTACTCTGGGACAGGGGGAAATGAGCAGTTCTTC
CDR3aa: CASSYSGTGGNEQFF

d_gene: TRBD2
abundance: once
j_gene: TRBJ2-3
v_gene: TRBV7-9
CDR3nt: TGTGCCAGCAGCTTCAAGCGGGAGTACGGCACAGATACGCAGTATTTT
CDR3aa: CASSFKREYGTDTQYF

d_gene: TRBD1
abundance: .
j_gene: TRBJ2-4
v_gene: TRBV29-1
CDR3nt: TGCAGCGCAGGAACAGGGGAAAACATTCAGTACTTC
CDR3aa: CSAGTGENIQYF